This TCR beta chain was captured by sequencing in a study of blood T cell repertoires in COVID-19. As for the study in general: COVID-19 samples from acute and convalescent phases originated in the United States, Italy and Spain. T cells, B-cell-depleted T cells, or PBMCs supplied cDNA or gDNA.

Trimming removed 7 bases at V and 2 bases at J, with 15 bases between. CDR3 length: 15 residues. Germline CDR1 reads LNHDA; CDR2 reads SQIVND (reference sequence). Under the authors' procedure: Counts of nucleated cells, estimated from reference gene primer amplification, were obtained. TCRdb's table, derived via immunoSEQ multiplex PCR, lists solely in-frame clones and lacks some. The DNA was the basis for D and trimming; V, J and clone size are from that table. This repertoire shows about 50,000 clones, about 88% found once; its top ten account for around a sixth. The sequence was collected from a man between 65 and 85 years old with active COVID-19. Sequencing was performed on peripheral blood. The rearrangement joins TRBV19 to TRBJ1-5; D unresolved. The chain's CDR3 is CASTSGRVGNQPQHF. The CDR3 nucleotides are TGTGCCAGTACCTCCGGGAGGGTTGGCAATCAGCCCCAGCATTTT.